The following is a T cell receptor (beta chain) sequence with its context. This sample stems from a study of radiotherapy plus CTLA-4 blockade in lung cancer. This CDR3 is built from 15 residues. V lost 5 bases and J 8 bases, leaving 16 bases between the germline ends. Germline lookup yields CDR1 PRHDT and CDR2 FYEKMQ (reference sequence). Profiled with immunoSEQ multiplex PCR; TCRdb holds only in-frame clones, not every one. The sample contains nearly 110,000 clones, under 90% of which appear only once. The sample was peripheral blood, taken from a patient treated with radiotherapy plus ipilimumab. The V gene is TRBV13, the J gene TRBJ1-6; perhaps TRBD1 as D (6 bases). The source is a human donor with non-small cell lung cancer that progressed on radiotherapy plus ipilimumab. Some clones in this sample may be carry-over from other donors' samples. CDR3 DNA: TGTGCCAGCAGCCCGTCTGGGGGCGTTTATTCACCCCTCCACTTT. Protein sequence: CASSPSGGVYSPLHF.